This record concerns one TCR beta chain sequence. This sample stems from a study of memory CD4+ T cells and cytomegalovirus serostatus. Study details: Healthy Belgian adult donors included under ten CMV-positive and 24 CMV-negative people.

TCRdb's table, derived via immunoSEQ multiplex PCR, lists solely in-frame clones and lacks some. This sample has tens of thousands of clones, with more than 75% found just once. This CDR3 is 12 amino acids long. In germline, CDR1 is MNHNY, CDR2 SVGAGI (reference sequence). The V and J ends lost 6 bases and 5 bases respectively, with 10 bases between them. Single viable CD3+CD4+CD8-CD45RO+ cells were sorted as the memory CD4+ T cells. Donors' CMV status reflects serum IgG against pp150, pp28, p38, p52. Positive selection with CD4 microbeads enriched total CD4+ T cells. The chain recombines TRBV6-6 with TRBJ1-1, with D possibly matching TRBD1 (5 bases). Sequencing was done on a sample of memory CD4+ T cells from blood. The TCR originated in an adult in good health and CMV-seronegative. The CDR3 DNA reads as TGTGCCAGCAGAACCCGGGGGACTGAAGCTTTCTTT. Translated: CASRTRGTEAFF.